This T cell receptor (beta chain) was retrieved from a study of shared clonotypes between healthy human individuals. Study outcomes and limitations: The sampled material consisted only of blood, and tissue repertoires are likely to differ.

Using immunoSEQ multiplex PCR, the repertoire was profiled, and TCRdb retains in-frame clones only, with some absent. The sample has about 1.1 million clones; roughly 80% are singletons. With 2 bases clipped from V and 6 bases from J, the junction kept 5 bases outside the gene matches. Germline loops: CDR1 MDHEN, CDR2 SYDVKM. The CDR3 sequence is 14 residues long. With regard to this clone: Its specificity is not known.

The sequence was obtained from a man aged 18 to 30 in good health. Some clones in this sample may be carry-over from other donors' samples. What was sequenced was memory CD4+ T cells from PBMCs. Subset specified: CD45RA-negative fraction. The V call is TRBV28, the J call TRBJ1-2; 8 bases are a match to TRBD1. The CDR3 sequence is CASSLGQGRNGYTF. The CDR3, as DNA: TGTGCCAGCAGTTTAGGACAGGGACGGAATGGCTACACCTTC.